The clone carrying this T cell receptor (beta chain) was observed at least ten times. From the 5' RACE reads, TCRdb called clonotypes with MiXCR, one entry per CDR3 protein. The sample carries tens of thousands of distinct CDR3 sequences, 3% to 4% recorded once. The record originates from a study of neurological immune-mediated disorders. The V segment lost 3 bases and the J segment 1 base; nucleotides outside the gene matches: 2. The germline V gene has CDR1 SGHVS and CDR2 FNYEAQ. The length of the CDR3 is 15 residues. Material: PBMCs. The rearrangement joins TRBV7-6 to TRBJ2-3; TRBD2 agrees at 9 bases. The receptor was derived from a man aged 40-50 years with multiple sclerosis. In nucleotides, the CDR3 is TGTGCCAGCAGCTTGTTAGCGGGGGGCACAGATACGCAGTATTTT. The encoded protein is CASSLLAGGTDTQYF.